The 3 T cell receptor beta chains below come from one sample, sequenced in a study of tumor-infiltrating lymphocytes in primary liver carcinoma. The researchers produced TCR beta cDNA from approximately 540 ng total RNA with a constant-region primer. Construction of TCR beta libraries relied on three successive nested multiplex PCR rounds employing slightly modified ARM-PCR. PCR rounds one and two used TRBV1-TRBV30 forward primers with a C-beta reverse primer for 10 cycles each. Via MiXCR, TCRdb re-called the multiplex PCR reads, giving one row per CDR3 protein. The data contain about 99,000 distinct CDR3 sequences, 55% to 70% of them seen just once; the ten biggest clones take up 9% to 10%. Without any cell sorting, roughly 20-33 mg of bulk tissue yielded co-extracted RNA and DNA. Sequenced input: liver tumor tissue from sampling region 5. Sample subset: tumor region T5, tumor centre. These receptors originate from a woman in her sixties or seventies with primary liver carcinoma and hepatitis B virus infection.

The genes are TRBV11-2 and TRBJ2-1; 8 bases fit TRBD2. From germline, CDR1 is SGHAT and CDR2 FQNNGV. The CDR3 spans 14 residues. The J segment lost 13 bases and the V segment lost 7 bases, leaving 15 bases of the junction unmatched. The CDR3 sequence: CASNSIAGTHGQFF. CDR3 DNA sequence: TGTGCCAGCAACTCCATAGCGGGGACGCATGGACAGTTCTTC.

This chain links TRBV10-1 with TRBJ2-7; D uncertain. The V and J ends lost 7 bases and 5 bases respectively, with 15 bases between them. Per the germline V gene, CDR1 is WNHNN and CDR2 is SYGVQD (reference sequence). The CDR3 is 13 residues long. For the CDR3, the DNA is TGCGCCAGCACGCCGGATAGGTTCCACGAGCAGTACTTC. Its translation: CASTPDRFHEQYF.

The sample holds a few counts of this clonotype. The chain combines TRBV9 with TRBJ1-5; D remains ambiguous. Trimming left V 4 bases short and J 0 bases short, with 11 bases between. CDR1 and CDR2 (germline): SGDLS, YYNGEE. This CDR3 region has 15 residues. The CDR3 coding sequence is TGTGCCAGCAGCAAGGTGGGGAATAGCAATCAGCCCCAGCATTTT. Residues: CASSKVGNSNQPQHF.